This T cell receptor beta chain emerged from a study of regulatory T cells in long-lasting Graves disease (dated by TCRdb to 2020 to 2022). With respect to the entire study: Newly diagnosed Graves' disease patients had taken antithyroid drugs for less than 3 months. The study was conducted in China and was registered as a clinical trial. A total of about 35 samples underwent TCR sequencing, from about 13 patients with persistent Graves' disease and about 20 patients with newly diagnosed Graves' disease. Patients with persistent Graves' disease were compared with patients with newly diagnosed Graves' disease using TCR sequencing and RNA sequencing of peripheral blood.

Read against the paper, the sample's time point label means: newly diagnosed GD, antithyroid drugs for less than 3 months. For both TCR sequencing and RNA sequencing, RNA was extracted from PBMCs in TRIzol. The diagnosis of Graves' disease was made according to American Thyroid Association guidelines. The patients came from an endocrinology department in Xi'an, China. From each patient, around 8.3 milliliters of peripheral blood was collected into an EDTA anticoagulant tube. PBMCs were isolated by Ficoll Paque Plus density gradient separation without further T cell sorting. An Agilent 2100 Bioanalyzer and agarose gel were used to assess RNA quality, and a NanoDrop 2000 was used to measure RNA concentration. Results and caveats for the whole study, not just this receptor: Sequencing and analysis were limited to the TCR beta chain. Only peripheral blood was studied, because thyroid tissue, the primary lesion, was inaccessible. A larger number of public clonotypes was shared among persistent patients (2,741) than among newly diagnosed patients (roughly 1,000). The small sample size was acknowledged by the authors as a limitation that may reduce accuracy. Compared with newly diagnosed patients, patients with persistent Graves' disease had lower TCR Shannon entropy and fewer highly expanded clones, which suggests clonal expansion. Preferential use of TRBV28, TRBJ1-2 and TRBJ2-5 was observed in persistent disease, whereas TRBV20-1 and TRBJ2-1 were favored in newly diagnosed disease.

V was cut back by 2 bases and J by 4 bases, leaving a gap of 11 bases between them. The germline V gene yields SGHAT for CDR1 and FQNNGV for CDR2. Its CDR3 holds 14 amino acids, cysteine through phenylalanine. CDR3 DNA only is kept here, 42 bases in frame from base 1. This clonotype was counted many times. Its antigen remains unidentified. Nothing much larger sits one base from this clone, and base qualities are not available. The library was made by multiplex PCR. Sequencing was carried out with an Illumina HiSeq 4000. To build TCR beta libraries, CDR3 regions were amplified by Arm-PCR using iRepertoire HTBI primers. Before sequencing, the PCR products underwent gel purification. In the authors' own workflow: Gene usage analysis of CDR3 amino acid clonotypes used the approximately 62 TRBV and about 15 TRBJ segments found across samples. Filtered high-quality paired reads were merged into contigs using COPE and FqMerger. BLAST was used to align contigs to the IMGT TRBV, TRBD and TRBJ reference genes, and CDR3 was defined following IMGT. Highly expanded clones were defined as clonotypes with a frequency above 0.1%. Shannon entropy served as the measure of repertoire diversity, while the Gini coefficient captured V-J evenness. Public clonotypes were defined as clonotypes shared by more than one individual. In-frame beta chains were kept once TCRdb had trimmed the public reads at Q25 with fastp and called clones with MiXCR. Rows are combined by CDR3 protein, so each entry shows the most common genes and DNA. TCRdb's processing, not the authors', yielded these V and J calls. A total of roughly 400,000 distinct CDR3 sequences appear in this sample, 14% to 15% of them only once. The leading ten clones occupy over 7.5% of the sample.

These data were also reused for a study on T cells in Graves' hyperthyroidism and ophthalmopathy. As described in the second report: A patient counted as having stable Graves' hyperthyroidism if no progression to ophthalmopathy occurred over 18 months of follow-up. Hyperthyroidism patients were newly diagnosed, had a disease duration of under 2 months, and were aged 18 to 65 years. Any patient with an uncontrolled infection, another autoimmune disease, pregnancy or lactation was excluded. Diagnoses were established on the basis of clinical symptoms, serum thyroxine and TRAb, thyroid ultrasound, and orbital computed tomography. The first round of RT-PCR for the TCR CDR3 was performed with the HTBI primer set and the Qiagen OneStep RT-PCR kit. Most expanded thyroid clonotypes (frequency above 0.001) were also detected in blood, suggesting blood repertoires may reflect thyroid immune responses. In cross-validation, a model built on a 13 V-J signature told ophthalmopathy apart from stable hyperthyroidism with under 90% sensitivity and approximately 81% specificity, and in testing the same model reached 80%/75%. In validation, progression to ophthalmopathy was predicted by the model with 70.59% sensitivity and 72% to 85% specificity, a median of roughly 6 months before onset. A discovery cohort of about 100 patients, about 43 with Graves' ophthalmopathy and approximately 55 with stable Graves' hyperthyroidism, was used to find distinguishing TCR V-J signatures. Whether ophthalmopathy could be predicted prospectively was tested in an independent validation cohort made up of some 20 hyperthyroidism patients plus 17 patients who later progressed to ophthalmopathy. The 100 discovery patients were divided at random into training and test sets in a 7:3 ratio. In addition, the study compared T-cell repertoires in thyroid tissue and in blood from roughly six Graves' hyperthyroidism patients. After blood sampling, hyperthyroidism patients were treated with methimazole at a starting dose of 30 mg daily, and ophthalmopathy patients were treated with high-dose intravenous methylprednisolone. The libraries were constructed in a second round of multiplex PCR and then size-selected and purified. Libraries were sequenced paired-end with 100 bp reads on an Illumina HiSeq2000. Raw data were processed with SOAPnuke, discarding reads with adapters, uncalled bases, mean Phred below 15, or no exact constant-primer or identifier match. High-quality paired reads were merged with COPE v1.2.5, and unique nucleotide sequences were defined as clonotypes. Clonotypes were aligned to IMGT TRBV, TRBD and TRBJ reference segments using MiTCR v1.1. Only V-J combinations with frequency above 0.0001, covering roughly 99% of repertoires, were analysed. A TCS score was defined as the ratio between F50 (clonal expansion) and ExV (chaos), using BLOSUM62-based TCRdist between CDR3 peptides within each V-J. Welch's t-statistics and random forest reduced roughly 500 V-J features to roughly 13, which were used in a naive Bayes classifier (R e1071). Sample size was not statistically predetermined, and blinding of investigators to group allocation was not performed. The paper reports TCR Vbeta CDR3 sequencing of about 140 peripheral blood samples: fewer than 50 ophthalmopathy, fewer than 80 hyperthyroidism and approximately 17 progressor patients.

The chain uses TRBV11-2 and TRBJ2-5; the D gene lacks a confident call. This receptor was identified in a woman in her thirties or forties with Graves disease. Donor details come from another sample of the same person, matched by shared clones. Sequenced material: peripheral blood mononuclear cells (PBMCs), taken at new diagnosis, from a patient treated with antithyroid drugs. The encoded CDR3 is CASSLRPVGETQYF. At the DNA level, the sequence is TGTGCCAGCAGCTTACGTCCGGTGGGAGAGACCCAGTACTTC.